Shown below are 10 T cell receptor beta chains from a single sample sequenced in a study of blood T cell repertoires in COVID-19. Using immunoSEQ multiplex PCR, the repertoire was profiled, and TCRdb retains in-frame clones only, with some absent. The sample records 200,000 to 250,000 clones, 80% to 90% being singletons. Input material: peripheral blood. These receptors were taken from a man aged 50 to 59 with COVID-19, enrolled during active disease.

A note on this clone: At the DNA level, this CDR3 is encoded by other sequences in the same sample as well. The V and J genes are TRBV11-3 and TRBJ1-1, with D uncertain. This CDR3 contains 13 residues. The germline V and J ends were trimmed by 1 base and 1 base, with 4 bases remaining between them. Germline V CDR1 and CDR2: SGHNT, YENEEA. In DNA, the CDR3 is TGTGCCAGCAGCTTAGGAGGGAACACTGAAGCTTTCTTT. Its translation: CASSLGGNTEAFF.

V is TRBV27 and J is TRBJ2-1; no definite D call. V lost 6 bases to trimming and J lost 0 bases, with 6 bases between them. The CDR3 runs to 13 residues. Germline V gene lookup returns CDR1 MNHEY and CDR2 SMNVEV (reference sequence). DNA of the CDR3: TGTGCCAGCAGAATCAGCTCCTACAATGAGCAGTTCTTC. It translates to CASRISSYNEQFF.

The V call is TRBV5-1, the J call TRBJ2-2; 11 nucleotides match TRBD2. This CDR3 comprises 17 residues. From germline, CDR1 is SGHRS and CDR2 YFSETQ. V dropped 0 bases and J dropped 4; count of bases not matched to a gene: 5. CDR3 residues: CASSLGLAGSGTGELFF. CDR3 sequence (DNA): TGCGCCAGCAGCTTGGGACTAGCGGGATCGGGCACCGGGGAGCTGTTTTTT.

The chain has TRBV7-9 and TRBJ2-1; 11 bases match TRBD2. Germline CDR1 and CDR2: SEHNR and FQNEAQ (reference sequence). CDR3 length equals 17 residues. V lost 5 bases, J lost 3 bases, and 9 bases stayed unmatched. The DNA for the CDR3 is TGTGCCAGCAGCCGATATAGCGGGAGGGCGCTCTACAATGAGCAGTTCTTC. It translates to CASSRYSGRALYNEQFF.

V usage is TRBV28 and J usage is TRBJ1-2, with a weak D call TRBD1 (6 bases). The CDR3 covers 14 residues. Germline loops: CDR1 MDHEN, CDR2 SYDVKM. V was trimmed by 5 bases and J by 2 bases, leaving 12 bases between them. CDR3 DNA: TGTGCCAGCAGTCTCCCGGACAGAAACTATGGCTACACCTTC. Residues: CASSLPDRNYGYTF.

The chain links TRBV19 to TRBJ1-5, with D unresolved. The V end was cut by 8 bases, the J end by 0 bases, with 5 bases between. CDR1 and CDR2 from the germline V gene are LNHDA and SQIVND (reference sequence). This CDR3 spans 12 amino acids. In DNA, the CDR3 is TGTGCCAGTCGGTATAGCAATCAGCCCCAGCATTTT. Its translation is CASRYSNQPQHF.

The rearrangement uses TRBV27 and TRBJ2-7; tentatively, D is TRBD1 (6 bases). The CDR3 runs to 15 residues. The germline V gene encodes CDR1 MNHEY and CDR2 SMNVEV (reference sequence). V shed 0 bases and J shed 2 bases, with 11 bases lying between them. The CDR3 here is CASSLSGTRTYEQYF. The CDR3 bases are TGTGCCAGCAGTTTATCGGGGACACGTACCTACGAGCAGTACTTC.

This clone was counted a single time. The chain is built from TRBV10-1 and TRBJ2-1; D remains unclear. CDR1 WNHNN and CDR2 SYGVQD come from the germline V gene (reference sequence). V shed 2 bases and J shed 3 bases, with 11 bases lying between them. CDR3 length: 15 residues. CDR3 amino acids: CASSEALDVYNEQFF. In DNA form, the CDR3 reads TGCGCCAGCAGTGAGGCCCTAGACGTCTACAATGAGCAGTTCTTC.

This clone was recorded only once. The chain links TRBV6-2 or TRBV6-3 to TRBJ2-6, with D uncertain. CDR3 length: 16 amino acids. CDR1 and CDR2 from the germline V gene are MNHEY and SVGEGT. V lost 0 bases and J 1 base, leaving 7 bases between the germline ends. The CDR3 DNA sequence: TGTGCCAGCAGTTACTCTACGACATCTGGGGCCAACGTCCTGACTTTC. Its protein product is CASSYSTTSGANVLTF.

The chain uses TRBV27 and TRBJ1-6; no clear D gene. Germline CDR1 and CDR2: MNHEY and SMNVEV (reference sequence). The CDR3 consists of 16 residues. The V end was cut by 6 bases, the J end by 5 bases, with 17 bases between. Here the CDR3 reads CASRRGGGPNNSPLHF. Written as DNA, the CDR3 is TGTGCCAGCAGGCGTGGTGGCGGTCCCAATAATTCACCCCTCCACTTT.